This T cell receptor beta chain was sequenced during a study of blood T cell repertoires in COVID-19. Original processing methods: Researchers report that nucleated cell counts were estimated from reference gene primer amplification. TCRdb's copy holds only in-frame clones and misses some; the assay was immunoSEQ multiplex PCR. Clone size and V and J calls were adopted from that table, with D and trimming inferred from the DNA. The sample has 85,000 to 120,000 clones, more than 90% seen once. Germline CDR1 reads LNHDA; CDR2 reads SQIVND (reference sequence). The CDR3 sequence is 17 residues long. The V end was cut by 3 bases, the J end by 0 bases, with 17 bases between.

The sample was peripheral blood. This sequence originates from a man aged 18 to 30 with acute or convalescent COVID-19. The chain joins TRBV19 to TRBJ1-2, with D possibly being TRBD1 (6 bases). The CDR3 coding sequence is TGTGCCAGTAGTATGGCTCTGGCAGGGGCAGCTAACTATGGCTACACCTTC. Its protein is CASSMALAGAANYGYTF.